This T cell receptor beta chain was captured by sequencing in a study of metastatic and nonmetastatic thyroid tumors (dated by TCRdb to 2019 to 2021). Notes on the research overall: For patients with malignant and with benign thyroid disease, the researchers compared repertoires between peripheral blood samples and tumor or nodule tissue samples. Broader findings and caveats from the paper: In both blood and tumor samples, TCR beta diversity was reported to be significantly higher in malignant tumors than in benign nodules.

Points on this clone: No antigen is known for it. Base qualities are not at hand, and no much larger clone is one base apart.

The library was prepared using PCR. The listed sequencing device is Illumina HiSeq 4000. High-throughput sequencing was used to profile the CDR3 region of the TCR beta-chain in every patient. The paper's processing steps were these. Drawing on CDR3 differences between clinicopathological groups, the researchers built a classifier meant to tell apart patients with distant-metastatic papillary thyroid cancer. Repertoire diversity was assessed with the Shannon index, and tumor-blood repertoire similarity with the Morisita-Horn index. TCRdb reanalyzed the raw reads on its own, using fastp at Q25 for trimming and MiXCR for clone calling, and kept in-frame beta chains. TCRdb assigned the V and J calls; the authors' analysis was not used. This sample lists 28,000 or so clones; roughly 17% were detected once. Roughly 4.2% of the sample lies in the top ten. Before undergoing thyroid surgery, none of the patients had been given any kind of treatment. Using T-cell receptor beta sequencing, the study looked back at clinical samples from patients collected from about 2011 to 2018.

From cysteine to phenylalanine, the CDR3 is 15 amino acids long. Solely the CDR3 DNA is kept, with 45 bases framed from the first base. V ends up 0 bases short and J 4 bases short, with an unmatched junction base count of 4. From the germline V gene, CDR1 is SGHVS and CDR2 is FQNEAQ. The sequenced sample consisted of blood. The receptor was derived from a female donor with papillary thyroid cancer or a benign thyroid nodule (not recorded which). Some clones in this sample may be carry-over from other donors' samples. Here the chain combines TRBV7-8 and TRBJ2-3; the junction holds 7 bases that match TRBD2. The CDR3: CASSLAAGASDTQYF. In nucleotides, the sequence is TGTGCCAGCAGCTTAGCTGCGGGAGCGTCAGATACGCAGTATTTT.